This is a list of T cell receptor beta chains from one sample in a study of T cells in Graves' hyperthyroidism and ophthalmopathy. Each CDR3 protein is one row after TCRdb ran MiXCR on the multiplex PCR reads. Among 500,000 or so distinct CDR3 sequences listed, 15% to 20% were seen once. The source material was blood. The origin of the receptors is a woman in her thirties with Graves' ophthalmopathy. Both conserved end residues are part of each CDR3. A D gene is named only where the DNA matches it firmly. Clone size is shown for a subset of rows, as once, few, many or a class of expanded clone.

abundance	j_gene	v_gene	d_gene	CDR3aa	CDR3nt
many	TRBJ2-5	TRBV7-2	NA	CASSSLGTKETQYF	TGTGCCAGCAGCTCACTAGGTACCAAAGAGACCCAGTACTTC
many	TRBJ2-7	TRBV7-2	NA	CASSVEGEQYF	TGTGCCAGCAGTGTAGAGGGCGAGCAGTACTTC
many	TRBJ1-5	TRBV5-1	NA	CASSLVGGSNQPQHF	TGCGCCAGCAGCTTGGTGGGGGGTAGCAATCAGCCCCAGCATTTT
many	TRBJ2-1	TRBV3-1	NA	CASSHWGRGEEIEQFF	TGTGCCAGCAGCCATTGGGGCAGGGGAGAGGAGATTGAGCAGTTCTTC
many	TRBJ2-7	TRBV3-1	TRBD2	CASSRGGSVWSYEQYF	TGTGCCAGCAGCCGGGGGGGTAGCGTTTGGTCCTACGAGCAGTACTTC
NA	TRBJ2-1	TRBV19	TRBD2	CASKPAGGPYNEQFF	TGTGCCAGTAAGCCAGCGGGGGGTCCCTACAATGAGCAGTTCTTC
many	TRBJ1-1	TRBV10-3	NA	CAISDSLMNTEAFF	TGTGCCATCAGTGACAGTTTAATGAACACTGAAGCTTTCTTT
many	TRBJ1-2	TRBV3-1	NA	CASSPRASNYGYTF	TGTGCCAGCAGCCCCCGGGCATCAAACTATGGCTACACCTTC
NA	TRBJ2-1	TRBV6-2/TRBV6-3	TRBD2	CASIIAGGTPYNEQFF	TGTGCCAGCATAATAGCGGGAGGCACCCCCTACAATGAGCAGTTCTTC
many	TRBJ2-3	TRBV12-3/TRBV12-4	NA	CASSLNTQYF	TGTGCCAGCAGTTTAAATACGCAGTATTTT
NA	TRBJ1-6	TRBV28	NA	CASANRDNNSPLHF	TGTGCCAGCGCGAACCGGGACAATAATTCACCCCTCCACTTT
NA	TRBJ2-1	TRBV6-2/TRBV6-3	TRBD2	CASRTGGWNEQFF	TGTGCCAGCAGGACGGGGGGGTGGAATGAGCAGTTCTTC
many	TRBJ2-7	TRBV20-1	NA	CSARSTSTYEQYF	TGCAGTGCTAGATCCACTAGCACCTACGAGCAGTACTTC
many	TRBJ2-7	TRBV11-2	TRBD1	CASSASQGIMAGEQYF	TGTGCCAGCAGCGCGTCACAGGGGATTATGGCGGGCGAGCAGTACTTC
NA	TRBJ2-4	TRBV4-3	TRBD1	CASSQLTSGTGAKNIQYF	TGCGCCAGCAGCCAACTCACTTCCGGGACAGGAGCCAAAAACATTCAGTACTTC
many	TRBJ1-1	TRBV7-3	NA	CASSQQGWTEAFF	TGTGCCAGCAGCCAACAGGGTTGGACTGAAGCTTTCTTT
NA	TRBJ1-4	TRBV6-2/TRBV6-3	NA	CASSYSIRQVGVEKLFF	TGTGCCAGCAGTTACTCGATCAGACAGGTTGGGGTTGAAAAACTGTTTTTT
few	TRBJ1-4	TRBV6-1	NA	CASRPPPLFATNEKLFF	TGTGCCAGCAGGCCACCCCCTCTATTTGCAACTAATGAAAAACTGTTTTTT
NA	TRBJ2-1	TRBV6-5	TRBD2	CASSYSISGLAWQFF	TGTGCCAGCAGTTACTCGATTTCGGGACTAGCGTGGCAGTTCTTC
few	TRBJ2-1	TRBV20-1	NA	CSASVYEQFF	TGCAGTGCTAGTGTTTATGAGCAGTTCTTC
few	TRBJ2-5	TRBV9	NA	CASSPGDGTGETQYF	TGTGCCAGCAGTCCTGGGGACGGGACCGGGGAGACCCAGTACTTC
many	TRBJ2-7	TRBV28	NA	CASSSTPLRYEQYF	TGTGCCAGCAGTTCCACTCCCCTCCGCTACGAGCAGTACTTC
many	TRBJ1-1	TRBV3-1	NA	CASGPRGRTEAFF	TGTGCCAGCGGACCCAGGGGCAGGACTGAAGCTTTCTTT
NA	TRBJ2-2	TRBV24-1	NA	CATSVMRTPNTGELFF	TGTGCCACCAGTGTAATGCGGACACCGAACACCGGGGAGCTGTTTTTT
NA	TRBJ2-1	TRBV29-1	NA	CSVVSTRRYEQFF	TGCAGCGTTGTTAGTACGAGGAGGTATGAGCAGTTCTTC
many	TRBJ2-7	TRBV7-8	NA	CASSLGPFSYEQYF	TGTGCCAGCAGCTTGGGGCCGTTCTCCTACGAGCAGTACTTC
NA	TRBJ1-6	TRBV7-9	TRBD1	CASSRNPGQGASPLHF	TGTGCCAGCAGCCGCAACCCGGGACAGGGGGCTTCACCCCTCCACTTT
many	TRBJ1-5	TRBV2	NA	CASSEGGNGNQPQHF	TGTGCCAGCAGTGAGGGGGGGAACGGCAATCAGCCCCAGCATTTT
many	TRBJ2-1	TRBV7-6	NA	CASSSSGGSQEEQFF	TGTGCCAGCAGCTCAAGCGGAGGGAGTCAGGAGGAGCAGTTCTTC
many	TRBJ2-5	TRBV18	NA	CASSPSGWVETQYF	TGTGCCAGCTCACCATCAGGGTGGGTAGAGACCCAGTACTTC
few	TRBJ1-4	TRBV6-2/TRBV6-3	TRBD1	CASTKSGQDAGGKLFF	TGTGCCAGCACCAAAAGTGGACAGGATGCCGGCGGAAAACTGTTTTTT
NA	TRBJ2-3	TRBV6-1	TRBD1	CASSPGQGHTDTQYF	TGTGCCAGCAGTCCTGGACAGGGCCACACAGATACGCAGTATTTT
many	TRBJ1-1	TRBV6-1	NA	CASRAGLQNTEAFF	TGTGCCAGCAGGGCAGGCCTCCAGAACACTGAAGCTTTCTTT
many	TRBJ2-7	TRBV20-1	TRBD1	CSARSSPNRGEQYF	TGCAGTGCTAGATCCTCCCCCAACAGGGGCGAGCAGTACTTC
NA	TRBJ2-1	TRBV20-1	TRBD2	CSAWTGERLAETYNEQFF	TGCAGTGCGTGGACCGGAGAGAGACTAGCGGAAACATACAATGAGCAGTTCTTC
few	TRBJ1-6	TRBV6-6	TRBD1	CASSYLSGGNSPLHF	TGTGCCAGCAGTTACCTTTCAGGGGGCAATTCACCCCTCCACTTT
few	TRBJ1-3	TRBV12-3/TRBV12-4	NA	CASRTSGNTIYF	TGTGCCAGCCGTACTTCTGGAAACACCATATATTTT
NA	TRBJ2-7	TRBV7-2	TRBD2	CASSPLPSGSYEQYF	TGTGCCAGCAGCCCCCTGCCTAGCGGGAGCTACGAGCAGTACTTC
many	TRBJ2-7	TRBV20-1	TRBD2	CSARDGRAGGYEQYF	TGCAGTGCTAGAGATGGGAGGGCAGGCGGCTACGAGCAGTACTTC
few	TRBJ2-5	TRBV2	TRBD1	CTSMGQGQETQYF	TGTACCAGCATGGGACAGGGTCAAGAGACCCAGTACTTC
NA	TRBJ2-5	TRBV5-6	NA	CASSLELQMGRETQYF	TGTGCCAGCAGCTTGGAATTACAGATGGGGCGAGAGACCCAGTACTTC
many	TRBJ2-7	TRBV3-1	NA	CASSLKGNSYEQYF	TGTGCCAGCAGCCTCAAGGGCAACTCCTACGAGCAGTACTTC
NA	TRBJ2-2	TRBV15	NA	CATSKDRGQANTGELFF	TGTGCCACCAGCAAGGATAGGGGACAAGCGAACACCGGGGAGCTGTTTTTT
many	TRBJ2-1	TRBV6-2/TRBV6-3	TRBD2	CASSYSIILLSGSSTRTYNEQFF	TGTGCCAGCAGTTACTCGATAATTCTACTTAGCGGGAGTTCCACACGTACCTACAATGAGCAGTTCTTC